A single sample is the source of the 31 T cell receptor beta chains below, sequenced in a study of blood T cell repertoires in COVID-19. Only in-frame clones appear in the TCRdb table, and some are missing; sequencing was by immunoSEQ multiplex PCR. The sample holds some 240,000 clones, around four fifths seen once. Sample: peripheral blood. The receptors originated from a woman aged 55-69 years with active or convalescent COVID-19.

This chain links TRBV5-3 with TRBJ1-6; 8 nucleotides agree with TRBD1. TRBV5-3 belongs to the ORF category, with a function that is uncertain. The trim removed 4 bases at V and 10 bases at J, leaving 13 bases unmatched. The CDR3 length is 16 residues. The CDR3 protein is CARSVVGQGLLSPLHF. The CDR3 DNA sequence: TGTGCCAGAAGCGTGGTCGGACAGGGCCTCCTCTCACCCCTCCACTTT.

This clone appeared a single time. The genes are TRBV10-3 and TRBJ2-1; 12 nucleotides agree with TRBD2. V dropped 7 bases and J dropped 6; count of bases not matched to a gene: 10. In germline, CDR1 is ENHRY, CDR2 SYGVKD. CDR3 size: 16 residues. DNA for the CDR3: TGTGCCATCAATGGTCTAGCGGGGGGGCCGGTCAATGAGCAGTTCTTC. It is translated as CAINGLAGGPVNEQFF.

This clone was counted a single time. J is TRBJ1-1 and V is TRBV6-5, with D perhaps matching TRBD1 (6 bases). Trimming shortened V by 5 bases and J by 8 bases, and 12 bases separated the two germline ends. Germline V gene lookup returns CDR1 MNHEY and CDR2 SVGAGI. The CDR3 has 12 amino acids. CDR3 sequence reads: CASSTGIREAFF. The CDR3 DNA follows: TGTGCCAGCAGTACAGGGATCCGAGAAGCTTTCTTT.

The chain recombines TRBV7-9 with TRBJ1-5; 7 bases fit TRBD1. After removal of 2 bases from V and 4 bases from J, the junction contained 5 bases not matched to a gene. Looked up from germline, CDR1 is SEHNR and CDR2 is FQNEAQ (reference sequence). The CDR3 has 15 amino acids. For the CDR3, the DNA is TGTGCCAGCAGCTTACATCAGGGGGAGAATCAGCCCCAGCATTTT. This codes for CASSLHQGENQPQHF.

This rearrangement joins TRBV6-2 or TRBV6-3 to TRBJ1-2, with TRBD1 matching over 8 bases. V lost 5 bases to trimming and J lost 4 bases; unmatched junction nucleotides: 6. The CDR3 contains 14 residues. In germline, CDR1 is MNHEY, CDR2 SVGEGT. CDR3 protein: CASSDGQGPYGYTF. CDR3 DNA sequence: TGTGCCAGCAGTGACGGACAGGGACCCTATGGCTACACCTTC.

The V gene is TRBV7-9, the J gene TRBJ1-4; perhaps TRBD1 as D (6 bases). Trimming pared 5 bases from V and 2 bases from J, leaving 15 bases between. The V gene's germline CDR1 is SEHNR and CDR2 FQNEAQ (reference sequence). This CDR3 is 16 amino acids long. CDR3 coding DNA: TGTGCCAGCAGCACTATTTGGACAGTTACTAATGAAAAACTGTTTTTT. The encoded protein is CASSTIWTVTNEKLFF.

The chain links TRBV6-6 to TRBJ2-6; D gene ambiguous. Trimming left V 5 bases short and J 0 bases short, with 17 bases between. The CDR3 is 18 residues long. Germline V CDR1 and CDR2: MNHNY, SVGAGI (reference sequence). The CDR3 is CASSPERSLFSGANVLTF. CDR3 sequence (DNA): TGTGCCAGCAGTCCCGAACGGTCTTTGTTCTCTGGGGCCAACGTCCTGACTTTC.

The genes are TRBV3-1 (or the pseudogene TRBV3-2) and TRBJ1-6; D is perhaps TRBD1 (6 bases). The CDR3 is made up of 16 amino acids. Trimming stripped 3 bases from V and 9 bases from J, with 18 bases between. The germline V gene has CDR1 LGHDT and CDR2 YNNKEL (reference sequence). The CDR3 is CASSHHGGAKGSPLHF. The CDR3, as DNA: TGTGCCAGCAGCCACCACGGGGGGGCTAAGGGTTCACCCCTCCACTTT.

This chain links TRBV5-5 with TRBJ1-1; a weak D match, TRBD1 (5 bases). The V gene lost 2 bases and the J gene lost 0 bases, with 17 bases spanning the gap. Germline CDR1 is SGHKS and CDR2 is YYEKEE (reference sequence). The CDR3 totals 17 residues. CDR3 loop: CASSFAGPTLMNTEAFF. CDR3 DNA sequence: TGTGCCAGCAGCTTCGCAGGGCCCACACTCATGAACACTGAAGCTTTCTTT. The variable domain in full, with the rest retrieved from reference TRBV5-5 and TRBJ1-1, is DAGVTQSPTHLIKTRGQQVTLRCSPISGHKSVSWYQQVLGQGPQFIFQYYEKEERGRGNFPDRFSARQFPNYSSELNVNALLLGDSALYLCASSFAGPTLMNTEAFFGQGTRLTVV.

The V call is TRBV6-5, the J call TRBJ2-1, with D possibly TRBD2 on 6 matching bases. The V and J ends lost 0 bases and 8 bases respectively, with 11 bases between them. The CDR3 loop spans 14 amino acids. Germline V gene sequence: CDR1 MNHEY, CDR2 SVGAGI. CDR3 DNA sequence: TGTGCCAGCAGTTACTCTTCACGGAGGGATGAGCAGTTCTTC. This gives the protein CASSYSSRRDEQFF.

The V gene is TRBV15, the J gene TRBJ2-1; possible D gene TRBD2, 6 bases. Germline lookup yields CDR1 LNHNV and CDR2 YYDKDF (reference sequence). Trimming left V 0 bases short and J 5 bases short, with 17 bases between. The CDR3 length is 17 residues. The CDR3 spells CATSRDEGWGVDNEQFF. CDR3 nucleotide sequence: TGTGCCACCAGCAGAGATGAAGGTTGGGGGGTCGACAATGAGCAGTTCTTC.

This chain joins TRBV10-3 and TRBJ1-5; 8 positions match TRBD1. Germline V gene data show CDR1 as ENHRY and CDR2 as SYGVKD. V was clipped by 8 bases and J by 4 bases; unmatched bases: 10. The CDR3 sequence is 15 residues long. CDR3 residues: CAIAPTGGLNQPQHF. DNA for the CDR3: TGTGCCATCGCCCCTACAGGGGGTCTGAATCAGCCCCAGCATTTT.

V usage is TRBV3-1 (or the pseudogene TRBV3-2) and J usage is TRBJ2-1; 12 bases line up with TRBD2. The germline V gene encodes CDR1 LGHDT and CDR2 YNNKEL (reference sequence). The CDR3 extends over 17 amino acids. V gave up 4 bases and J gave up 6 bases; unmatched junction bases: 10. The CDR3 region is CASSPTRLAGGFNEQFF. CDR3 in DNA: TGTGCCAGCAGCCCCACCCGCCTAGCGGGGGGGTTCAATGAGCAGTTCTTC.

The chain uses TRBV25-1 and TRBJ1-5; tentative D call: TRBD1 (5 bases). Germline values: CDR1 MGHDK, CDR2 SYGVNS. V was shortened by 4 bases and J by 5 bases, with 18 bases between the two germline ends. The CDR3 totals 16 residues. CDR3 sequence: CASSGLRSGGYQPQHF. The DNA of the CDR3 is TGTGCCAGCAGTGGACTAAGGAGTGGGGGGTATCAGCCCCAGCATTTT.

V and J are TRBV30 and TRBJ1-2; no definite D call. Per germline, CDR1 GTSNPN and CDR2 SVGIG (reference sequence). V shed 3 bases and J shed 3 bases, with 14 bases lying between them. The CDR3 extends over 14 amino acids. The CDR3 nucleotides read TGTGCCTGGAGCGCCCCGGGTCGGTACTATGGCTACACCTTC. Protein: CAWSAPGRYYGYTF.

The V call is TRBV7-2, the J call TRBJ2-5; D may be TRBD1 (6 bases). Per the germline V gene, CDR1 is SGHTA and CDR2 is FQGNSA. The CDR3 spans 16 residues. V was cut by 5 bases and J by 5 bases, with 21 bases left in between. CDR3 sequence: CASSPPGIWGRETQYF. The CDR3 nucleotides read TGTGCCAGCAGCCCGCCAGGGATTTGGGGGCGGGAGACCCAGTACTTC. Using reference TRBV7-2 and TRBJ2-5 for the parts outside the CDR3, the full variable domain is GAGVSQSPSNKVTEKGKDVELRCDPISGHTALYWYRQSLGQGLEFLIYFQGNSAPDKSGLPSDRFSAERTGGSVSTLTIQRTQQEDSAVYLCASSPPGIWGRETQYFGPGTRLLVL.

This clone appeared a few times. This chain links TRBV7-2 with TRBJ1-6, with 12 bases matching TRBD1. CDR1 is SGHTA, CDR2 FQGNSA, per germline. V was pared by 3 bases and J by 0 bases, with 3 bases of the junction left unmatched. CDR3 length equals 18 residues. This CDR3 is CASSFGTGGASYNSPLHF. CDR3 in DNA: TGTGCCAGCAGCTTCGGGACAGGGGGCGCCTCCTATAATTCACCCCTCCACTTT. Complete variable domain (other parts from reference TRBV7-2 and TRBJ1-6): GAGVSQSPSNKVTEKGKDVELRCDPISGHTALYWYRQSLGQGLEFLIYFQGNSAPDKSGLPSDRFSAERTGGSVSTLTIQRTQQEDSAVYLCASSFGTGGASYNSPLHFGNGTRLTVT.

The genes are TRBV7-9 and TRBJ2-3; TRBD2 aligns across 15 bases. This CDR3 comprises 17 residues. V lost 5 bases and J lost 3; bases outside the gene matches: 6. The germline CDR1 and CDR2 sequences are SEHNR and FQNEAQ (reference sequence). This CDR3 is CASSPRTSGGGTDTQYF. The CDR3 DNA reads as TGTGCCAGCAGCCCACGGACTAGCGGGGGGGGTACAGATACGCAGTATTTT.

This clone was counted a single time. The chain has TRBV13 and TRBJ1-3; D is perhaps TRBD1 (5 bases). The CDR3 spans 15 residues. Trimming shortened V by 1 base and J by 0 bases, and 7 bases separated the two germline ends. The germline V gene has CDR1 PRHDT and CDR2 FYEKMQ (reference sequence). CDR3 loop: CASSLDRSSGNTIYF. The CDR3 bases are TGTGCCAGCAGCTTAGACAGGAGCTCTGGAAACACCATATATTTT.

Here the CDR3 reads CSAQGRSVEQYF. CDR3 DNA sequence: TGCAGCGCCCAGGGTCGGTCGGTCGAGCAGTACTTC. This chain joins TRBV29-1 and TRBJ2-7; weak D call: TRBD1 (5 bases). The CDR3 has 12 residues. V shed 7 bases and J shed 6 bases, with 16 bases lying between them. Germline V gene sequence: CDR1 SQVTM, CDR2 ANQGSEA.

V is TRBV5-4 and J is TRBJ1-1, with a tentative D call TRBD1 (6 bases). CDR3 length: 14 residues. Looked up from germline, CDR1 is SGHNT and CDR2 is YYREEE (reference sequence). Trimming cost V 5 bases and J 1 base, with 12 bases left between them. CDR3 sequence (DNA): TGTGCCAGCAGTTTACAGGGTACGAACACTGAAGCTTTCTTT. It is translated as CASSLQGTNTEAFF.

The chain joins TRBV12-3 or TRBV12-4 to TRBJ1-5; D not certain. With 6 bases removed from V and 9 bases from J, the gap between germline ends came to 12 bases. This CDR3 has 12 residues. The CDR3: CASRGSSAPQHF. CDR3 nucleotide sequence: TGTGCCAGCAGGGGCTCCTCAGCGCCCCAGCATTTT.

The V call is TRBV19, the J call TRBJ2-3, with 11 bases aligning to TRBD2. CDR1 LNHDA and CDR2 SQIVND come from the germline V gene (reference sequence). The CDR3 runs 14 residues. The junction had 6 bases not matched to a gene; V was cut back by 5 bases and J by 8 bases. The CDR3 DNA follows: TGTGCCAGTAGTGAACTAGCGGGGGCCGGTACGCAGTATTTT. It encodes CASSELAGAGTQYF.

V usage is TRBV7-6 and J usage is TRBJ2-3; TRBD2 might be the D (6 bases). The CDR3 covers 15 residues. The V end lost 2 bases, the J end lost 4 bases, and 13 bases lay between the germline ends. From germline, CDR1 is SGHVS and CDR2 FNYEAQ. CDR3 loop: CASSLFGGAADTQYF. DNA of the CDR3: TGTGCCAGCAGCTTATTTGGCGGGGCGGCAGATACGCAGTATTTT.

V usage is TRBV6-5 and J usage is TRBJ1-2; the match to TRBD1 covers 9 bases. CDR3 size: 12 residues. Germline CDR1 is MNHEY and CDR2 is SVGAGI. The junction had 2 bases not matched to a gene; V was cut back by 7 bases and J by 5 bases. As DNA, the CDR3 is TGTGCCAGCACCGGGACAGGGTATGGCTACACCTTC. As protein: CASTGTGYGYTF.

This clone has just one count. V usage is TRBV6-5 and J usage is TRBJ2-2; 8 bases are a match to TRBD1. The CDR3 spans 15 residues. Germline trimming cut 2 bases from V and 1 base from J; bases unmatched to any gene: 0. CDR1 is MNHEY and CDR2 is SVGAGI in the germline V gene. CDR3 coding DNA: TGTGCCAGCAGTTACGGGACAGGGAACACCGGGGAGCTGTTTTTT. Protein: CASSYGTGNTGELFF.

J is TRBJ1-1 and V is TRBV10-3, with a possible D match to TRBD1 (6 bases). This CDR3 region has 15 residues. The germline V gene has CDR1 ENHRY and CDR2 SYGVKD. V was trimmed by 2 bases and J by 1 base, leaving 11 bases between them. This CDR3 is CAISEQGPGNTEAFF. The CDR3 DNA reads as TGTGCCATCAGTGAGCAGGGGCCCGGGAACACTGAAGCTTTCTTT.

This chain links TRBV4-3 with TRBJ2-5; TRBD2 matches at 12 bases. Germline CDR1 and CDR2: LGHNA and YSLEER. The CDR3 contains 16 residues. V shed 4 bases and J 5 bases; nucleotides not matched to a gene: 8. CDR3 protein: CASSRLAGGFGETQYF. The CDR3, as DNA: TGCGCCAGCAGCCGTCTAGCGGGGGGGTTTGGGGAGACCCAGTACTTC.

This sequence joins TRBV6-2 or TRBV6-3 and TRBJ1-2; 10 bases fit TRBD1. Germline CDR1 is MNHEY and CDR2 is SVGEGT. V shed 5 bases and J 6 bases; nucleotides not matched to a gene: 12. The CDR3 contains 16 residues. The CDR3 is CASSDLPGQGRHGYTF. In nucleotides, the CDR3 is TGTGCCAGCAGTGACCTCCCGGGACAGGGGAGGCATGGCTACACCTTC.

This chain connects TRBV9 to TRBJ2-6; possible D gene TRBD1, 6 bases. CDR1 and CDR2 from the germline V gene are SGDLS and YYNGEE. The V gene lost 4 bases and the J gene lost 2 bases, with 19 bases spanning the gap. This CDR3 has 18 residues. CDR3 coding DNA: TGTGCCAGCAGCCCGCGGCAGGGGACCTTAGCTGGGGCCAACGTCCTGACTTTC. Protein: CASSPRQGTLAGANVLTF.

This clone has only one observation. The chain carries TRBV7-9 and TRBJ1-2; unclear D gene. CDR3 size: 12 residues. Germline V gene lookup returns CDR1 SEHNR and CDR2 FQNEAQ (reference sequence). Trimming shortened V by 4 bases and J by 5 bases, and 8 bases separated the two germline ends. CDR3 bases: TGTGCCAGCAGCTCCGGGATATATGGCTACACCTTC. It translates to CASSSGIYGYTF. Full variable domain (missing parts from reference TRBV7-9 and TRBJ1-2): DTGVSQNPRHKITKRGQNVTFRCDPISEHNRLYWYRQTLGQGPEFLTYFQNEAQLEKSRLLSDRFSAERPKGSFSTLEIQRTEQGDSAMYLCASSSGIYGYTFGSGTRLTVV.